Listed here are 14 T cell receptor beta chains from one sample, sequenced in a study of tissue T cells after allogeneic stem cell transplantation. Measured with immunoSEQ multiplex PCR; TCRdb has only the in-frame clones, and not every one. This table has more than 7,500 clones, around three fifths appearing once. Sequencing was performed on tissue from the jejunum, taken at autopsy. The source is a female donor of 60 years or more with lung cancer.

This clone has just a few counts. The rearrangement links TRBV27 to TRBJ1-1; 7 positions agree with TRBD1. In germline, CDR1 is MNHEY, CDR2 SMNVEV (reference sequence). The CDR3 extends over 14 amino acids. V lost 6 bases to trimming and J lost 8 bases; unmatched junction nucleotides: 12. This CDR3 reads CASRRPDRASEAFF. The DNA of the CDR3 is TGTGCCAGCAGAAGACCCGACAGGGCTTCCGAAGCTTTCTTT.

This chain connects TRBV5-6 to TRBJ2-3; D gene ambiguous. The CDR3 covers 14 residues. CDR1 is SGHDT and CDR2 is YYEEEE in the germline V gene. Trimming removed 0 bases from V and 5 bases from J, with 10 bases in between. The CDR3 loop is CASSLGLEGDTQYF. CDR3 DNA: TGTGCCAGCAGCTTGGGGCTAGAAGGAGATACGCAGTATTTT.

The chain has TRBV7-6 and TRBJ1-3; 7 bases agree with TRBD1. V shed 1 base, J shed 0 bases, and the junction held 6 bases outside the gene matches. The CDR3 has 17 residues. Germline CDR1 is SGHVS and CDR2 is FNYEAQ. The CDR3 reads CASSLGNRGVSGNTIYF. The DNA of the CDR3 is TGTGCCAGCAGCTTAGGAAACAGGGGCGTCTCTGGAAACACCATATATTTT.

The chain is built from TRBV19 and TRBJ2-3, with 9 bases lining up with TRBD2. Germline-derived CDR1 and CDR2 are LNHDA and SQIVND (reference sequence). V shed 4 bases and J 3 bases; nucleotides not matched to a gene: 2. CDR3 length: 14 residues. In nucleotides, the CDR3 is TGTGCCAGTAGTAGGCTAGCGGGAACAGATACGCAGTATTTT. Translation gives CASSRLAGTDTQYF.

The chain links TRBV10-2 to TRBJ2-1; D remains unclear. Between the trimmed V and J ends, which lost 3 bases and 6 bases, there was a span of 12 bases. The CDR3 sequence is 14 residues long. CDR1 and CDR2 (germline): WSHSY, SAAADI. CDR3 residues: CASSELIGLNEQFF. The DNA of the CDR3 is TGCGCCAGCAGTGAATTAATAGGGCTCAATGAGCAGTTCTTC.

The chain uses TRBV7-9 and TRBJ2-1, with 9 bases lining up with TRBD1. The CDR3 covers 14 residues. The junction had 9 bases not matched to a gene; V was cut back by 6 bases and J by 9 bases. The V gene's germline CDR1 is SEHNR and CDR2 FQNEAQ (reference sequence). In DNA form, the CDR3 reads TGTGCCAGCAGTTACGGACAGGGGTGGGGTGAGCAGTTCTTC. As protein: CASSYGQGWGEQFF.

The genes are TRBV7-2 and TRBJ1-1; a weak D match, TRBD1 (5 bases). V lost 6 bases, J lost 1 base, and 9 bases lay in between. CDR1 is SGHTA and CDR2 is FQGNSA in the germline V gene. The CDR3 runs to 13 residues. CDR3 in DNA: TGTGCCAGCAGACCAACAGGGAACACTGAAGCTTTCTTT. Protein sequence: CASRPTGNTEAFF.

This clone was recorded only once. V gene TRBV7-3 combines with J gene TRBJ1-3; D gene unclear. V lost 2 bases, J lost 5 bases, and 13 bases lay in between. Per the germline V gene, CDR1 is SGHTA and CDR2 is FQGTGA. There are 15 residues in the CDR3. The CDR3 nucleotides are TGTGCCAGCAGCTTATGTCCGAGCCCCCGAAACACCATATATTTT. Its translation is CASSLCPSPRNTIYF.

V usage is TRBV14 and J usage is TRBJ1-1; TRBD1 agrees at 8 bases. This CDR3 is 14 amino acids long. The V segment lost 2 bases and the J segment 10 bases; nucleotides outside the gene matches: 9. Per germline, CDR1 SGHDN and CDR2 FVKESK. As DNA, the CDR3 is TGTGCCAGCAGCCAAACCAGGGGGCGGGGTAGAGCTTTCTTT. Its translation: CASSQTRGRGRAFF. The variable domain in full, completed from reference TRBV14 and TRBJ1-1, reads EAGVTQFPSHSVIEKGQTVTLRCDPISGHDNLYWYRRVMGKEIKFLLHFVKESKQDESGMPNNRFLAERTGGTYSTLKVQPAELEDSGVYFCASSQTRGRGRAFFGQGTRLTVV.

J is TRBJ2-5 and V is TRBV24-1; 8 positions match TRBD1. The CDR3 loop spans 15 amino acids. Germline V gene lookup returns CDR1 KGHDR and CDR2 SFDVKD. With 4 bases clipped from V and 4 bases from J, the junction kept 7 bases outside the gene matches. CDR3 nucleotides: TGTGCCACCAGTGAGCAGGGGGCGACGAGAGAGACCCAGTACTTC. Amino acids: CATSEQGATRETQYF.

The V call is TRBV5-1, the J call TRBJ2-1, with D possibly being TRBD1 (5 bases). The CDR3 length is 15 residues. Germline V lookup: CDR1 SGHRS, CDR2 YFSETQ. Trimming stripped 0 bases from V and 6 bases from J, with 13 bases between. This CDR3 is CASSLAADSRNEQFF. The CDR3 DNA reads TGCGCCAGCAGCTTGGCCGCCGACAGCCGCAATGAGCAGTTCTTC.

The sample holds one count of this clone. The rearrangement links TRBV25-1 to TRBJ1-1, with D unresolved. V gave up 2 bases and J gave up 5 bases, with 15 bases separating them. CDR3 length equals 15 residues. Germline CDR1 is MGHDK and CDR2 is SYGVNS. The CDR3 loop is CASSESYSPATEAFF. CDR3 sequence (DNA): TGTGCCAGCAGTGAAAGTTACAGCCCGGCAACTGAAGCTTTCTTT. Together with reference TRBV25-1 and TRBJ1-1, the CDR3 gives the full variable domain: EADIYQTPRYLVIGTGKKITLECSQTMGHDKMYWYQQDPGMELHLIHYSYGVNSTEKGDLSSESTVSRIRTEHFPLTLESARPSHTSQYLCASSESYSPATEAFFGQGTRLTVV.

The V call is TRBV6-6, the J call TRBJ1-1; no definite D call. The germline CDR1 and CDR2 sequences are MNHNY and SVGAGI (reference sequence). V lost 6 bases and J 7 bases, leaving 15 bases between the germline ends. The CDR3 has 13 amino acids. The CDR3: CASSPWAKGEAFF. In DNA form, the CDR3 reads TGTGCCAGCAGCCCCTGGGCAAAGGGTGAAGCTTTCTTT.

This clone counts as large. The V and J genes are TRBV15 and TRBJ2-1, with 9 positions matching TRBD1. Germline loops: CDR1 LNHNV, CDR2 YYDKDF (reference sequence). CDR3 length: 13 amino acids. Trimming cost V 6 bases and J 7 bases; bases outside gene matches: 4. This CDR3 is CATSGGTGNEQFF. The CDR3 DNA reads TGTGCCACCAGTGGTGGGACAGGGAATGAGCAGTTCTTC.